This section outlines one T cell receptor (beta chain) sequence together with its context. As yet, its antigen is unknown. It was the approximately 130-subject validation cohort, separate from the approximately 700-subject first cohort, to which the donors belonged. This entry is derived from a study of cytomegalovirus exposure and HLA in healthy donors. Study context: The 120 validation repertoires were produced on the same platform as the roughly 700 repertoires of the first cohort. This was reported in a later analysis.

Notes on the study in general: The dataset shows that most TCR sequences were rare, while some public TCRs occurred in many donors. A list of roughly 160 TCR beta chains associated with cytomegalovirus was given.

The germline CDR1 and CDR2 sequences are MNHEY and SVGAGI. There are 13 residues in the CDR3. The V gene lost 4 bases and the J gene lost 10 bases, with 16 bases spanning the gap. TCRdb's table, derived via immunoSEQ multiplex PCR, lists solely in-frame clones and lacks some. Of 120,000 or so clones in the sample, about 89% are singletons; the top ten hold approximately 2%. The chain recombines TRBV6-5 with TRBJ2-5; a possible D gene is TRBD2 (6 bases). The clonotype comes from a woman under 30 in good health and CMV-seronegative. Sequencing was performed on PBMCs. This CDR3 reads CASSSASDTRQYF. The CDR3 DNA sequence: TGTGCCAGCAGTTCGGCTAGCGATACCCGCCAGTACTTC.